Below, 32 T cell receptor beta chains from the same sample are listed, as sequenced in a study of blood T cell repertoires in COVID-19. Produced via immunoSEQ multiplex PCR; TCRdb's table is partial and in-frame only. The sample holds over 100,000 clones, 85% seen once. Sequenced input: peripheral blood. These receptors originate from a man aged 35-49 years with acute or convalescent COVID-19.

V is TRBV21-1 and J is TRBJ1-6. TRBV21-1 is shown as a pseudogene. The length of the CDR3 is 19 residues. Written as DNA, the CDR3 is TGTGCCAGCAGCAAAGAAGGAGGGCAGCCGGAACCGGGGAATTCACCCCTCCACTTT. This encodes CASSKEGGQPEPGNSPLHF.

The chain employs TRBV2 and TRBJ2-2; 8 nucleotides align to TRBD2. The CDR3 totals 15 residues. In germline, CDR1 is SNHLY, CDR2 FYNNEI. The ends lost 7 bases at V and 6 bases at J; junction bases unmatched: 10. The CDR3 region is CASKNRRGDAGELFF. The CDR3 DNA reads as TGTGCCAGCAAAAACAGGCGGGGGGATGCCGGGGAGCTGTTTTTT.

V and J are TRBV19 and TRBJ1-1, with TRBD1 identical over 8 bases. This CDR3 region has 16 residues. Germline loops: CDR1 LNHDA, CDR2 SQIVND (reference sequence). The V segment lost 9 bases and the J segment 1 base; nucleotides outside the gene matches: 13. In DNA, the CDR3 is TGTGCCAGCCGACAGGGGTTAAGGGCTGGGAACACTGAAGCTTTCTTT. It yields the protein CASRQGLRAGNTEAFF.

The chain joins TRBV29-1 to TRBJ2-3; 9 positions agree with TRBD1. The CDR3 consists of 15 residues. CDR1 SQVTM and CDR2 ANQGSEA come from the germline V gene. With V trimmed by 6 bases and J by 6 bases, 13 bases remained unmatched. The CDR3 DNA is TGCAGCGTCCCCTCGGGACAGGGAAGCTGGGATACGCAGTATTTT. Amino acids: CSVPSGQGSWDTQYF.

V gene TRBV27 combines with J gene TRBJ2-6; D uncertain. This CDR3 comprises 18 residues. Trimming took 4 bases from V and 0 from J, leaving 16 bases between them. Germline-derived CDR1 and CDR2 are MNHEY and SMNVEV (reference sequence). CDR3 protein: CASSSLRLSYSGANVLTF. CDR3 in DNA: TGTGCCAGCAGTTCATTGCGCTTATCATACTCTGGGGCCAACGTCCTGACTTTC.

The rearrangement uses TRBV7-3 and TRBJ2-1, with 12 bases identical to TRBD2. The V and J ends lost 5 bases and 1 base, in that order; junction bases with no gene match: 6. The germline CDR1 and CDR2 sequences are SGHTA and FQGTGA. This CDR3 is built from 17 residues. The DNA for the CDR3 is TGTGCCAGCAGCACCCCACTAGCGGGAGGTTCCTACAATGAGCAGTTCTTC. Its protein product is CASSTPLAGGSYNEQFF.

About this clone: It is unclear where the CDR3 begins or ends on the DNA, so no DNA is shown, and the CDR3 is as TCRdb lists it. V is TRBV28 and J is TRBJ2-7; no DNA check was done on the table's D call, TRBD2. Germline CDR1 reads MDHEN; CDR2 reads SYDVKM. The CDR3 is 15 amino acids in total, end residues counted. Here the CDR3 reads CASSFGSGVDYEQYF.

The chain employs TRBV6-1 and TRBJ1-1; D gene unclear. This CDR3 is built from 14 residues. Trimming stripped 1 base from V and 1 base from J, with 7 bases between. Germline V gives CDR1 MNHNS, CDR2 SASEGT. Here the CDR3 DNA reads TGTGCCAGCAGTGAAGACAGAAAGAACACTGAAGCTTTCTTT. Protein: CASSEDRKNTEAFF.

This rearrangement joins TRBV11-2 to TRBJ1-6; 8 bases are a match to TRBD1. Germline CDR1 is SGHAT and CDR2 is FQNNGV. The CDR3 runs 15 residues. Unmatched junction bases numbered 2, after V lost 2 bases and J lost 5 bases. CDR3 region: CASSLRTGNNSPLHF. The CDR3 nucleotides read TGTGCCAGCAGCTTACGGACAGGGAATAATTCACCCCTCCACTTT.

The chain joins TRBV6-5 to TRBJ2-7; TRBD1 matches 8 bases. V was clipped by 2 bases and J by 1 base; unmatched bases: 7. This CDR3 has 16 residues. Germline CDR1 is MNHEY and CDR2 is SVGAGI. CDR3: CASSYTGGRLSYEQYF. DNA of the CDR3: TGTGCCAGCAGTTACACAGGGGGAAGGCTTTCCTACGAGCAGTACTTC.

The chain employs TRBV10-3 and TRBJ1-1, with D possibly being TRBD1 (5 bases). Between the trimmed V and J ends, which lost 3 bases and 0 bases, there was a span of 5 bases. The CDR3 totals 13 residues. CDR1 and CDR2 (germline): ENHRY, SYGVKD. The CDR3 sequence: CAISEGVNTEAFF. The CDR3 nucleotides read TGTGCCATCAGTGAAGGGGTGAACACTGAAGCTTTCTTT.

The chain carries TRBV11-2 and TRBJ2-7; TRBD1 matches 7 bases. The junction had 7 bases not matched to a gene; V was cut back by 0 bases and J by 5 bases. This CDR3 spans 15 amino acids. Germline assignment: CDR1 SGHAT and CDR2 FQNNGV. The CDR3 region is CASSLENRGTHEQYF. CDR3 nucleotide sequence: TGTGCCAGCAGCTTAGAGAACAGGGGAACCCACGAGCAGTACTTC.

The V gene is TRBV6-2 or TRBV6-3, the J gene TRBJ2-3, with 8 bases that match TRBD2. The CDR3 covers 17 residues. Germline CDR1 is MNHEY and CDR2 is SVGEGT. V trimming: 0 bases; J trimming: 1 base; junction bases outside the gene matches: 6. The CDR3 bases are TGTGCCAGCAGTTACTCCCCAGCGGGGGCCCGCACAGATACGCAGTATTTT. This encodes CASSYSPAGARTDTQYF.

For this clone: Other DNA sequences in the sample encode the same CDR3. The chain is built from TRBV6-5 and TRBJ2-3; D is unclear. The V gene's germline CDR1 is MNHEY and CDR2 SVGAGI. This CDR3 has 14 residues. Trimming took off 0 bases at V and 0 bases at J, with 4 bases between the two ends. This CDR3 is CASSYSQSTDTQYF. The CDR3, as DNA: TGTGCCAGCAGTTACTCCCAGAGCACAGATACGCAGTATTTT.

This clone has only one observation. The chain combines TRBV7-2 with TRBJ1-1; 7 nucleotides agree with TRBD1. V lost 4 bases, J lost 0 bases, and 2 bases stayed unmatched. The CDR3 has 14 residues. Germline V lookup: CDR1 SGHTA, CDR2 FQGNSA. The CDR3 region is CASSSGQMNTEAFF. In DNA form, the CDR3 reads TGTGCCAGCAGCTCGGGACAGATGAACACTGAAGCTTTCTTT. Variable domain in full (rest from reference TRBV7-2 and TRBJ1-1): GAGVSQSPSNKVTEKGKDVELRCDPISGHTALYWYRQSLGQGLEFLIYFQGNSAPDKSGLPSDRFSAERTGGSVSTLTIQRTQQEDSAVYLCASSSGQMNTEAFFGQGTRLTVV.

The V and J genes are TRBV4-3 and TRBJ1-6, with 9 bases aligning to TRBD1. Germline CDR1 and CDR2: LGHNA and YSLEER. The V and J ends lost 4 bases and 6 bases, in that order; junction bases with no gene match: 4. The CDR3 runs 15 residues. As DNA, the CDR3 is TGCGCCAGCAGCCGGGCACAGGGGGCTAATTCACCCCTCCACTTT. This encodes CASSRAQGANSPLHF.

This clone was detected a few times. The genes are TRBV6-5 and TRBJ2-7; TRBD1 matches 8 bases. CDR3 length: 15 amino acids. Per the germline V gene, CDR1 is MNHEY and CDR2 is SVGAGI. V lost 0 bases and J lost 2; bases outside the gene matches: 3. The CDR3 protein is CASSYSRDRTYEQYF. The DNA of the CDR3 is TGTGCCAGCAGTTACTCAAGGGACAGGACCTACGAGCAGTACTTC.

This clone was recorded only once. The rearrangement joins TRBV24-1 to TRBJ2-1, with 7 bases that match TRBD2. V lost 9 bases to trimming and J lost 9 bases; unmatched junction nucleotides: 10. CDR1 is KGHDR and CDR2 is SFDVKD in the germline V gene. The CDR3 runs 13 residues. The DNA for the CDR3 is TGTGCCACCGGGAGGGACGGGACCGCTGAGCAGTTCTTC. Translating it yields CATGRDGTAEQFF.

The gene calls are TRBV6-5 and TRBJ1-6; 7 nucleotides line up with TRBD1. CDR1 is MNHEY and CDR2 is SVGAGI in the germline V gene. The CDR3 length is 15 residues. J gave up 7 bases and V 6 bases, and 9 bases lay outside the gene matches. The CDR3 nucleotides are TGTGCCAGCAGAAGGGACAGAGGGCTGAATTCACCCCTCCACTTT. This encodes CASRRDRGLNSPLHF.

This clone was counted between two and nine times. The chain uses TRBV5-1 and TRBJ2-7; possibly TRBD1 for D (5 bases). This CDR3 has 15 amino acids. From germline, CDR1 is SGHRS and CDR2 YFSETQ. Trimming left V 3 bases short and J 4 bases short, with 17 bases between. This CDR3 reads CASSSTGHTTYEQYF. In nucleotides, the CDR3 is TGCGCCAGCAGCTCTACAGGCCACACCACTTACGAGCAGTACTTC. Complete variable domain (other parts from reference TRBV5-1 and TRBJ2-7): KAGVTQTPRYLIKTRGQQVTLSCSPISGHRSVSWYQQTPGQGLQFLFEYFSETQRNKGNFPGRFSGRQFSNSRSEMNVSTLELGDSALYLCASSSTGHTTYEQYFGPGTRLTVT.

The rearrangement joins TRBV5-1 to TRBJ1-5, with a possible D match to TRBD1 (5 bases). This CDR3 is built from 13 residues. Looked up from germline, CDR1 is SGHRS and CDR2 is YFSETQ. Deletions cut 4 bases from V and 7 bases from J, with 12 bases between. This CDR3 is CASSLLDRQPQHF. The CDR3 nucleotides read TGCGCCAGCAGCCTGCTTGACAGACAGCCCCAGCATTTT.

This clone was counted once. The chain combines TRBV7-2 with TRBJ1-2; TRBD1 aligns across 7 bases. Germline CDR1 reads SGHTA; CDR2 reads FQGNSA. The CDR3 covers 13 residues. Trimming at V came to 6 bases and at J to 8 bases, leaving 9 bases not matched to a gene. The CDR3 region has the DNA TGTGCCAGCAGACGACAGGGCTTCGACGGCTACACCTTC. Protein: CASRRQGFDGYTF. The variable domain in full, with the rest retrieved from reference TRBV7-2 and TRBJ1-2, is GAGVSQSPSNKVTEKGKDVELRCDPISGHTALYWYRQSLGQGLEFLIYFQGNSAPDKSGLPSDRFSAERTGGSVSTLTIQRTQQEDSAVYLCASRRQGFDGYTFGSGTRLTVV.

This CDR3 reads CASSHWGDGSGELFF. For the CDR3, the DNA is TGTGCCAGCAGCCATTGGGGCGACGGGTCCGGGGAGCTGTTTTTT. This sequence joins TRBV3-1 (or the pseudogene TRBV3-2) and TRBJ2-2, with D possibly matching TRBD1 (5 bases). The CDR3 consists of 15 residues. Looked up from germline, CDR1 is LGHDT and CDR2 is YNNKEL (reference sequence). Between the trimmed V and J ends, which lost 3 bases and 6 bases, there was a span of 14 bases.

This clone was detected a few times. The genes are TRBV11-2 and TRBJ2-7; D is ambiguous. This CDR3 spans 12 amino acids. Germline values: CDR1 SGHAT, CDR2 FQNNGV. Trimming stripped 4 bases from V and 4 bases from J, with 8 bases between. Here the CDR3 DNA reads TGTGCCAGCAGCTCGACATTATACGAGCAGTACTTC. The encoded protein is CASSSTLYEQYF.

The gene calls are TRBV21-1 and TRBJ2-3; the D call of TRBD1 is as the table states it, not checked on the DNA. TRBV21-1 is a pseudogene. The CDR3 totals 14 residues. The CDR3 loop reads CASDRTGPTDTQYF. The CDR3 DNA reads TGTGCCAGCGACCGGACAGGCCCCACAGATACGCAGTATTTT.

The chain couples TRBV6-2 or TRBV6-3 to TRBJ2-5, with D possibly TRBD2 on 6 matching bases. The germline V gene encodes CDR1 MNHEY and CDR2 SVGEGT. Deletions cut 4 bases from V and 1 base from J, with 10 bases between. The CDR3 is 14 residues long. Here the CDR3 DNA reads TGTGCCAGCAGTTTAGGAGGGGCCCAAGAGACCCAGTACTTC. It encodes CASSLGGAQETQYF.

With respect to this clone: Different DNA sequences within this sample yield the same CDR3. The chain uses TRBV6-5 and TRBJ2-7; 8 nucleotides match TRBD1. The germline V gene has CDR1 MNHEY and CDR2 SVGAGI. There are 14 residues in the CDR3. The J segment lost 0 bases and the V segment lost 5 bases, leaving 3 bases of the junction unmatched. CDR3 residues: CASSRTGSSYEQYF. In DNA, the CDR3 is TGTGCCAGCAGTCGGACAGGGAGCTCCTACGAGCAGTACTTC.

The chain is built from TRBV30 and TRBJ2-7; TRBD2 matches 9 bases. The V gene end was trimmed by 3 bases and the J gene end by 7 bases; junction bases not matched to a gene: 13. Germline CDR1 and CDR2: GTSNPN and SVGIG (reference sequence). This CDR3 has 15 residues. CDR3 DNA: TGTGCCTGGAGAAGTGGGGCTAGCGGGGCGAGAGAGCAGTACTTC. Translation: CAWRSGASGAREQYF.

V is TRBV7-9 and J is TRBJ2-1; 8 bases are shared with TRBD2. This CDR3 comprises 15 residues. J was trimmed by 0 bases and V by 3 bases; bases with no gene match: 1. Per germline, CDR1 SEHNR and CDR2 FQNEAQ (reference sequence). This chain's CDR3 is CASSLTSVSYNEQFF. The CDR3 bases are TGTGCCAGCAGCTTGACTAGCGTCTCCTACAATGAGCAGTTCTTC.

V and J are TRBV10-3 and TRBJ2-7; TRBD1 aligns across 9 bases. CDR3 length equals 13 residues. With 6 bases clipped from V and 5 bases from J, the junction kept 5 bases outside the gene matches. CDR1 ENHRY and CDR2 SYGVKD come from the germline V gene. In nucleotides, the CDR3 is TGTGCCATCAGGGGGACAGGGTACGACGAGCAGTACTTC. It is translated as CAIRGTGYDEQYF.

V is TRBV4-2 and J is TRBJ2-7; 8 bases map to TRBD1. V was pared by 1 base and J by 3 bases, with 5 bases of the junction left unmatched. In germline, CDR1 is LGHNA, CDR2 YNFKEQ. This CDR3 has 15 amino acids. Here the CDR3 reads CASSQATTGDYEQYF. CDR3 in DNA: TGTGCCAGCAGCCAAGCTACGACAGGGGACTACGAGCAGTACTTC.

The CDR3 bases are TGCGCCAGCAGGGCGGGACGGTACACCGGGGAGCTGTTTTTT. Translating it yields CASRAGRYTGELFF. This chain connects TRBV10-1 to TRBJ2-2; D possibly corresponds to TRBD2 (6 bases). Trimming stripped 6 bases from V and 3 bases from J, with 11 bases between. Germline V gene data show CDR1 as WNHNN and CDR2 as SYGVQD (reference sequence). This CDR3 has 14 residues.